Shown below are 29 T cell receptor beta chains from a single sample sequenced in a study of lymphopenia after photon versus proton radiotherapy (dated by TCRdb to between 2018 and 2021). Library creation used the immunoSEQ multiplex PCR assay. Not all clones reach the TCRdb copy of this immuneACCESS table, which keeps in-frame sequences only. Checked studies attribute under half of the gap to unresolved V genes and leave the rest unexplained. A total of about 33,000 clones appear in this sample, 90% of them only once. The leading ten clones occupy 6.8% of the sample. Sequencing was performed on peripheral blood, taken from a patient treated with photon-based radiotherapy. These receptors were collected from a woman aged 45-65 years with pancreatic cancer.

The chain employs TRBV6-6 and TRBJ2-5, with 12 bases that match TRBD2. This CDR3 is built from 15 residues. Germline V gene lookup returns CDR1 MNHNY and CDR2 SVGAGI (reference sequence). Germline trimming cut 7 bases from V and 4 bases from J; bases unmatched to any gene: 7. The CDR3 coding sequence is TGTGCCAGCATCCCGACTAGCGGGAGCGGAGAGACCCAGTACTTC. Its protein product is CASIPTSGSGETQYF.

V and J are TRBV29-1 and TRBJ1-4, with D perhaps matching TRBD1 (6 bases). Germline loops: CDR1 SQVTM, CDR2 ANQGSEA. V lost 7 bases to trimming and J lost 8 bases, with 26 bases between them. This CDR3 is 16 amino acids long. This CDR3 reads CSARVAGGASREKLFF. The CDR3 DNA reads TGCAGCGCCCGTGTAGCGGGGGGCGCGAGTCGGGAAAAACTGTTTTTT.

The rearrangement joins TRBV5-1 to TRBJ1-2; the match to TRBD1 covers 9 bases. V lost 0 bases to trimming and J lost 6 bases; unmatched junction nucleotides: 3. Per the germline V gene, CDR1 is SGHRS and CDR2 is YFSETQ. This CDR3 region has 14 residues. CDR3 in amino acids: CASSLGRDRDGYTF. CDR3 sequence (DNA): TGCGCCAGCAGCTTGGGTAGGGACAGGGATGGCTACACCTTC.

V and J are TRBV7-2 and TRBJ1-1; D may be TRBD1 (5 bases). Germline CDR1 SGHTA, CDR2 FQGNSA. This CDR3 has 13 residues. V lost 5 bases to trimming and J lost 10 bases, with 17 bases between them. In DNA form, the CDR3 reads TGTGCCAGCAGCGTGACATTTGGAAGGGGAGCTTTCTTT. Amino acid sequence: CASSVTFGRGAFF.

The chain links TRBV5-1 to TRBJ2-1; D is unclear. The length of the CDR3 is 11 residues. The V and J ends lost 0 bases and 6 bases respectively, with 1 base between them. Germline V gives CDR1 SGHRS, CDR2 YFSETQ. The CDR3 DNA follows: TGCGCCAGCAGCTTGGCCAATGAGCAGTTCTTC. It translates to CASSLANEQFF.

The chain employs TRBV30 and TRBJ1-1, with 8 nucleotides matching TRBD1. The CDR3 runs to 11 residues. CDR1 is GTSNPN, CDR2 SVGIG, per germline (reference sequence). Germline trimming cut 2 bases from V and 8 bases from J; bases unmatched to any gene: 1. The CDR3: CAWSNRGEAFF. CDR3 DNA sequence: TGTGCCTGGAGTAACAGGGGGGAAGCTTTCTTT.

This clone has just one count. The V gene is TRBV19, the J gene TRBJ1-2; D uncertain. Trimming cost V 1 base and J 6 bases, with 9 bases left between them. The CDR3 sequence is 13 residues long. In germline, CDR1 is LNHDA, CDR2 SQIVND (reference sequence). Here the CDR3 reads CASSIGSLNGYTF. DNA of the CDR3: TGTGCCAGTAGTATAGGTTCGCTTAATGGCTACACCTTC.

This chain links TRBV6-5 with TRBJ2-1, with 10 bases matching TRBD2. The germline V gene has CDR1 MNHEY and CDR2 SVGAGI. The CDR3 consists of 14 residues. The V gene end was trimmed by 5 bases and the J gene end by 6 bases; junction bases not matched to a gene: 4. The CDR3 is CASSLAGEPNEQFF. The DNA of the CDR3 is TGTGCCAGCAGTCTAGCGGGAGAACCCAATGAGCAGTTCTTC.

This chain uses TRBV4-1 with TRBJ2-3; D remains unclear. With 1 base removed from V and 1 base from J, the gap between germline ends came to 12 bases. The V gene's germline CDR1 is MGHRA and CDR2 YSYEKL. The CDR3 spans 16 residues. The CDR3 is CASSQVPHRGTDTQYF. In nucleotides, the CDR3 is TGCGCCAGCAGCCAAGTCCCACACCGCGGCACAGATACGCAGTATTTT.

In its sample, this clone was seen once. This chain uses TRBV6-5 with TRBJ2-7; tentatively, D is TRBD1 or TRBD2 (5 bases each). There are 14 residues in the CDR3. Trimming pared 2 bases from V and 2 bases from J, leaving 10 bases between. Germline V lookup: CDR1 MNHEY, CDR2 SVGAGI. The CDR3 DNA follows: TGTGCCAGCAGTTACGCCGGGGCCACCTACGAGCAGTACTTC. Translation: CASSYAGATYEQYF.

This clone has a single count. CDR3 sequence: CASSRVSNEKLFF. The CDR3 coding sequence is TGTGCCAGTTCTCGGGTCTCTAATGAAAAACTGTTTTTT. The chain recombines TRBV19 with TRBJ1-4; D is undetermined. This CDR3 is built from 13 residues. Looked up from germline, CDR1 is LNHDA and CDR2 is SQIVND (reference sequence). The ends were cut back, 8 bases at V and 3 bases at J, with 10 bases in the middle.

This chain links TRBV30 with TRBJ2-7; the match to TRBD1 covers 7 bases. Trimming took 2 bases from V and 6 from J; bases not matched to a gene: 13. CDR1 and CDR2 from the germline V gene are GTSNPN and SVGIG (reference sequence). The CDR3 covers 15 residues. This chain's CDR3 is CAWSSPTGTVLEQYF. For the CDR3, the DNA is TGTGCCTGGAGTTCGCCGACAGGGACGGTTCTCGAGCAGTACTTC.

The V gene is TRBV4-3, the J gene TRBJ1-4; D is perhaps TRBD1 (5 bases). CDR1 and CDR2 (germline): LGHNA, YSLEER. The V gene lost 4 bases and the J gene lost 5 bases, with 14 bases spanning the gap. This CDR3 comprises 15 residues. In DNA form, the CDR3 reads TGCGCCAGCAGCCTTGCGAGGGGCCCAAATGAAAAACTGTTTTTT. It yields the protein CASSLARGPNEKLFF.

The V gene is TRBV27, the J gene TRBJ2-5, with D possibly matching TRBD1 (6 bases). Germline values: CDR1 MNHEY, CDR2 SMNVEV (reference sequence). V dropped 3 bases and J dropped 2 bases, with 10 bases sitting between them. The CDR3 has 14 residues. The CDR3 nucleotides read TGTGCCAGCAGTTTTACAGGGCCACAAGAGACCCAGTACTTC. This codes for CASSFTGPQETQYF.

This chain links TRBV2 with TRBJ2-7, with TRBD2 identical over 12 bases. With V trimmed by 6 bases and J by 4 bases, 4 bases remained unmatched. The CDR3 consists of 14 residues. Germline CDR1 and CDR2: SNHLY and FYNNEI. The CDR3 region has the DNA TGTGCCAGCAGATATGGGACTAGCGGGTACGAGCAGTACTTC. Its translation: CASRYGTSGYEQYF. The variable domain in full, completed from reference TRBV2 and TRBJ2-7, reads EPEVTQTPSHQVTQMGQEVILRCVPISNHLYFYWYRQILGQKVEFLVSFYNNEISEKSEIFDDQFSVERPDGSNFTLKIRSTKLEDSAMYFCASRYGTSGYEQYFGPGTRLTVT.

The V gene is TRBV6-6, the J gene TRBJ2-5; 9 nucleotides match TRBD1. Gene TRBJ2-7 matches the end of the DNA better, so the J call may be wrong. The CDR3 loop spans 16 amino acids. The germline V gene has CDR1 MNHNY and CDR2 SVGAGI (reference sequence). CDR3 DNA: TGTGCCAGCAGTTACGCCCCCGGGACAGGGACCTACGAGCAGTACTTC. Translation: CASSYAPGTGTYEQYF.

The table lists this clone with a few counts. The V and J genes are TRBV19 and TRBJ1-1; D gene unclear. Looked up from germline, CDR1 is LNHDA and CDR2 is SQIVND (reference sequence). The V and J ends lost 1 base and 1 base respectively, with 4 bases between them. The CDR3 has 13 residues. CDR3 protein: CASSIGGNTEAFF. The CDR3 nucleotides are TGTGCCAGTAGTATAGGAGGGAACACTGAAGCTTTCTTT.

V and J are TRBV27 and TRBJ2-1, with 12 nucleotides matching TRBD2. V was clipped by 6 bases and J by 4 bases; unmatched bases: 4. CDR1 MNHEY and CDR2 SMNVEV come from the germline V gene (reference sequence). This CDR3 comprises 15 residues. CDR3 in DNA: TGTGCCAGCAGGATGGGACTAGCGGGTTACAATGAGCAGTTCTTC. This sequence encodes CASRMGLAGYNEQFF.

The CDR3 coding sequence is TGTGCCAGCAGCCAAGTGTCCATGTCAGTTTATGGCTACACCTTC. It translates to CASSQVSMSVYGYTF. V and J are TRBV14 and TRBJ1-2; D is uncertain. This CDR3 has 15 residues. Looked up from germline, CDR1 is SGHDN and CDR2 is FVKESK. V gave up 1 base and J gave up 5 bases, with 14 bases separating them.

The V call is TRBV7-2, the J call TRBJ2-1, with D maybe TRBD1 (6 bases). Germline V gene data show CDR1 as SGHTA and CDR2 as FQGNSA. The length of the CDR3 is 15 residues. V gave up 3 bases and J gave up 3 bases, with 12 bases separating them. This CDR3 is CASSLGADIYNEQFF. The CDR3 DNA reads TGTGCCAGCAGCTTGGGGGCGGACATCTACAATGAGCAGTTCTTC.

The CDR3, as DNA: TGTGCCAGTAGTTTCTGGGGCGCCAAAAACATTCAGTACTTC. Encoded protein: CASSFWGAKNIQYF. The rearrangement uses TRBV19 and TRBJ2-4, with D perhaps TRBD1 (5 bases). The CDR3 extends over 14 amino acids. V was cut by 5 bases and J by 1 base, with 9 bases left in between. The germline V gene has CDR1 LNHDA and CDR2 SQIVND (reference sequence).

The CDR3 loop is CASISIKNRGTGELFF. The CDR3 nucleotides read TGTGCCAGCATTTCCATAAAAAACAGGGGAACCGGGGAGCTGTTTTTT. V is TRBV28 and J is TRBJ2-2; 7 bases are a match to TRBD1. This CDR3 has 16 amino acids. Germline values: CDR1 MDHEN, CDR2 SYDVKM. V trimming: 7 bases; J trimming: 5 bases; junction bases outside the gene matches: 13.

The sample holds a few counts of this clone. The chain uses TRBV30 and TRBJ2-7; tentatively, D is TRBD1 (6 bases). The V end lost 7 bases, the J end lost 10 bases, and 14 bases lay between the germline ends. The length of the CDR3 is 10 residues. Per the germline V gene, CDR1 is GTSNPN and CDR2 is SVGIG (reference sequence). CDR3 sequence: CAFGTTDQYF. CDR3 bases: TGTGCCTTCGGGACAACGGATCAGTACTTC.

The rearrangement joins TRBV6-5 to TRBJ2-7, with 9 bases that match TRBD2. Trimming at V came to 2 bases and at J to 6 bases, leaving 5 bases not matched to a gene. The CDR3 length is 14 residues. CDR1 is MNHEY, CDR2 SVGAGI, per germline. CDR3 nucleotide sequence: TGTGCCAGCAGTTACGGTAGGCGGGAGGGCGAGCAGTACTTC. Translated: CASSYGRREGEQYF.

CDR3 coding DNA: TGTGCCAGCAGGGACCCCGACATAATCTACGAGCAGTACTTC. Protein sequence: CASRDPDIIYEQYF. The genes are TRBV6-8 and TRBJ2-7, with D uncertain. Germline values: CDR1 MNHGY, CDR2 SAAAGT. Trimming removed 6 bases from V and 3 bases from J, with 15 bases in between. The CDR3 loop spans 14 amino acids.

Note on this clone: Other DNA sequences in the sample encode the same CDR3. The chain recombines TRBV19 with TRBJ2-7, with 8 bases identical to TRBD1. J lost 4 bases, V lost 3 bases, and 8 bases had no gene match. CDR1 and CDR2 from the germline V gene are LNHDA and SQIVND (reference sequence). The CDR3 has 15 amino acids. CDR3 amino acids: CASSISGQGAYEQYF. The CDR3 bases are TGTGCCAGTAGTATCTCGGGGCAGGGGGCGTACGAGCAGTACTTC.

The chain uses TRBV28 and TRBJ2-3; D not certain. Looked up from germline, CDR1 is MDHEN and CDR2 is SYDVKM. The germline V and J ends were trimmed by 6 bases and 0 bases, with 7 bases remaining between them. CDR3 length equals 13 residues. In DNA, the CDR3 is TGTGCCAGCAGCCGCACTAGCACAGATACGCAGTATTTT. It is translated as CASSRTSTDTQYF.

The rearrangement uses TRBV5-1 and TRBJ2-5; TRBD2 matches 14 bases. The CDR3 has 16 amino acids. The V and J ends lost 5 bases and 4 bases, in that order; junction bases with no gene match: 7. Germline CDR1 SGHRS, CDR2 YFSETQ. The CDR3 DNA follows: TGCGCCAGCAGTCAAGGACTAGCGGGAGGAATAGAGACCCAGTACTTC. Translated, it gives CASSQGLAGGIETQYF.

The V call is TRBV7-9, the J call TRBJ1-1; D unresolved. The length of the CDR3 is 11 residues. V lost 2 bases to trimming and J lost 9 bases, with 7 bases between them. CDR1 SEHNR and CDR2 FQNEAQ come from the germline V gene (reference sequence). The CDR3: CASSLLEKAFF. The CDR3 DNA reads as TGTGCCAGCAGCTTACTGGAGAAAGCTTTCTTT.